The 15 T cell receptor beta chains below were found in one sample sequenced in a study of T cell repertoires in cytomegalovirus infection (dated by TCRdb to about 2019). Instrument used: Illumina HiSeq 1500. Clones were called with MiXCR by TCRdb after fastp trimmed the public reads at Q25, and only in-frame beta chains were retained. Every distinct CDR3 protein forms one entry, paired with its most common genes and DNA. The sample yields about 920,000 distinct CDR3 sequences; approximately 33% were counted once. Roughly 13% of the sample comes from the top ten. The antigens of these receptors remain unknown. The intended sense of this specimen's treatment or condition label: in vitro stimulation with specific CMV peptide epitopes to enrich CMV-specific T cells. The sequences come from cultured CD8+ T cells from PBMCs, collected from culture after CMV antigen stimulation. The origin of the receptors is a human donor in good health (CMV status not recorded). Some clones in this sample may be carry-over from other donors' samples.

This clonotype has a handful of counts. The chain has TRBV6-6 and TRBJ1-5, with 7 bases identical to TRBD1. The CDR3 is 15 residues long. Germline CDR1 MNHNY, CDR2 SVGAGI (reference sequence). V shed 7 bases, J shed 2 bases, and the junction held 8 bases outside the gene matches. The DNA for the CDR3 is TGTGCCAGCACAAATACAGGGGTGGGCAATCAGCCCCAGCATTTT. Translated, it gives CASTNTGVGNQPQHF.

This clonotype was picked up many times. This chain connects TRBV7-6 to TRBJ2-3; D not certain. CDR3 size: 16 residues. CDR1 and CDR2 (germline): SGHVS, FNYEAQ. Trimming pared 5 bases from V and 0 bases from J, leaving 15 bases between. As DNA, the CDR3 is TGTGCCAGCAGCCAAGGTGTCGGCAGGAGCACAGATACGCAGTATTTT. Translation: CASSQGVGRSTDTQYF.

The chain has TRBV7-6 and TRBJ2-1, with TRBD1 matching over 7 bases. V shed 5 bases, J shed 5 bases, and the junction held 6 bases outside the gene matches. The CDR3 extends over 14 amino acids. Per the germline V gene, CDR1 is SGHVS and CDR2 is FNYEAQ. CDR3 in DNA: TGTGCCAGCAGCCTCAAAGGGGGCAACAATGAGCAGTTCTTC. Translating gives CASSLKGGNNEQFF.

This sequence joins TRBV6-1 and TRBJ2-7; no clear D gene. This CDR3 region has 13 residues. V lost 0 bases and J lost 3, with 6 bases in between. Germline V gene lookup returns CDR1 MNHNS and CDR2 SASEGT. The CDR3: CASSEARNYEQYV. In DNA form, the CDR3 reads TGTGCCAGCAGTGAAGCTAGGAACTACGAGCAGTACGTC.

The chain combines TRBV7-2 with TRBJ2-7; TRBD2 agrees at 10 bases. The CDR3 length is 17 residues. J gave up 2 bases and V 6 bases, and 13 bases lay outside the gene matches. In germline, CDR1 is SGHTA, CDR2 FQGNSA. CDR3 sequence: CASSQAGGPFRPYEQYV. CDR3 DNA: TGTGCCAGCAGTCAAGCGGGGGGGCCGTTCAGGCCCTACGAGCAGTACGTC.

V and J are TRBV12-3 or TRBV12-4 and TRBJ2-1, with D hard to call. The CDR3 consists of 13 residues. Trimming removed 5 bases at V and 9 bases at J, with 14 bases between. CDR3 coding DNA: TGTGCCAGCAGTCCTATCCCGACCGGTGAGCAGTTCTTC. This encodes CASSPIPTGEQFF.

The sample holds a few counts of this clonotype. The chain links TRBV28 to TRBJ2-1, with D possibly TRBD1 on 6 matching bases. From germline, CDR1 is MDHEN and CDR2 SYDVKM. The CDR3 covers 15 residues. Trimming took 6 bases from V and 8 from J, leaving 20 bases between them. CDR3 sequence: CASRLRDIRDHEQFF. CDR3 coding DNA: TGTGCCAGCAGACTACGGGACATCCGCGACCATGAGCAGTTCTTC.

J is TRBJ2-2 and V is TRBV7-6; D gene uncertain. Trimming cost V 1 base and J 0 bases, with 9 bases left between them. This CDR3 has 16 amino acids. CDR1 and CDR2 from the germline V gene are SGHVS and FNYEAQ. The CDR3 here is CASSLEETANTGELFF. The CDR3 DNA follows: TGTGCCAGCAGCTTAGAAGAAACAGCGAACACCGGGGAGCTGTTTTTT.

The genes are TRBV20-1 and TRBJ2-3; TRBD2 matches 9 bases. The germline V gene has CDR1 DFQATT and CDR2 SNEGSKA (reference sequence). The ends lost 6 bases at V and 2 bases at J; junction bases unmatched: 9. This CDR3 has 15 amino acids. Here the CDR3 reads CSAQRASGTTDTQYF. The DNA of the CDR3 is TGCAGTGCACAACGGGCTAGCGGGACCACAGATACGCAGTATTTT.

The chain carries TRBV19 and TRBJ1-5; perhaps TRBD1 as D (5 bases). This CDR3 region has 17 residues. V lost 3 bases and J 3 bases, leaving 18 bases between the germline ends. The germline V gene encodes CDR1 LNHDA and CDR2 SQIVND (reference sequence). The CDR3 DNA sequence: TGTGCCAGTAGTATTGGGCAGGGAGAAATAATCAATCAGCCCCAGCATTTT. Amino acid sequence: CASSIGQGEIINQPQHF.

The chain recombines TRBV7-3 with TRBJ1-5, with a possible D match to TRBD1 (5 bases). The CDR3 is 16 amino acids. Germline CDR1 and CDR2: SGHTA and FQGTGA. V dropped 4 bases and J dropped 0 bases, with 13 bases sitting between them. CDR3 residues: CASSYWAGHSNQPQHF. DNA of the CDR3: TGTGCCAGCAGCTATTGGGCAGGGCATAGCAATCAGCCCCAGCATTTT.

For this clonotype: A much bigger clone sits one base away, suggesting this may be a read error. The chain combines TRBV28 with TRBJ1-1; 8 nucleotides match TRBD1. The length of the CDR3 is 16 residues. Trimming cost V 5 bases and J 5 bases; bases outside gene matches: 13. CDR1 is MDHEN and CDR2 is SYDVKM in the germline V gene. The chain's CDR3 is CASSDRDRRLGTEAFF. CDR3 DNA sequence: TGTGCCAGCAGTGACCGGGACAGGAGGCTCGGTACTGAAGCTTTCTTT.

The chain combines TRBV4-2 with TRBJ1-6; D call uncertain. V gave up 0 bases and J gave up 5 bases, with 11 bases separating them. The germline CDR1 and CDR2 sequences are LGHNA and YNFKEQ. CDR3 length equals 16 residues. This chain's CDR3 is CASSQDQLGDNSPLHF. CDR3 in DNA: TGTGCCAGCAGCCAAGATCAGTTGGGAGATAATTCACCCCTCCACTTT.

A few counts support this clonotype. The J gene is TRBJ2-1, the V gene TRBV12-3 or TRBV12-4; the D gene is possibly TRBD1 (6 bases). The CDR3 runs to 15 residues. The germline V and J ends were trimmed by 2 bases and 4 bases, with 12 bases remaining between them. CDR3 protein: CASSLWGQQYNEQFF. The DNA for the CDR3 is TGTGCCAGCAGTTTATGGGGGCAACAGTACAATGAGCAGTTCTTC.

The genes are TRBV29-1 and TRBJ1-2; 7 bases are shared with TRBD1. This CDR3 contains 13 residues. CDR1 and CDR2 (germline): SQVTM, ANQGSEA. The ends lost 5 bases at V and 7 bases at J; junction bases unmatched: 10. The CDR3 DNA follows: TGCAGCGTTCCGCTTCCAGGGGGAACTGGCTACACCTTC. Protein product: CSVPLPGGTGYTF.